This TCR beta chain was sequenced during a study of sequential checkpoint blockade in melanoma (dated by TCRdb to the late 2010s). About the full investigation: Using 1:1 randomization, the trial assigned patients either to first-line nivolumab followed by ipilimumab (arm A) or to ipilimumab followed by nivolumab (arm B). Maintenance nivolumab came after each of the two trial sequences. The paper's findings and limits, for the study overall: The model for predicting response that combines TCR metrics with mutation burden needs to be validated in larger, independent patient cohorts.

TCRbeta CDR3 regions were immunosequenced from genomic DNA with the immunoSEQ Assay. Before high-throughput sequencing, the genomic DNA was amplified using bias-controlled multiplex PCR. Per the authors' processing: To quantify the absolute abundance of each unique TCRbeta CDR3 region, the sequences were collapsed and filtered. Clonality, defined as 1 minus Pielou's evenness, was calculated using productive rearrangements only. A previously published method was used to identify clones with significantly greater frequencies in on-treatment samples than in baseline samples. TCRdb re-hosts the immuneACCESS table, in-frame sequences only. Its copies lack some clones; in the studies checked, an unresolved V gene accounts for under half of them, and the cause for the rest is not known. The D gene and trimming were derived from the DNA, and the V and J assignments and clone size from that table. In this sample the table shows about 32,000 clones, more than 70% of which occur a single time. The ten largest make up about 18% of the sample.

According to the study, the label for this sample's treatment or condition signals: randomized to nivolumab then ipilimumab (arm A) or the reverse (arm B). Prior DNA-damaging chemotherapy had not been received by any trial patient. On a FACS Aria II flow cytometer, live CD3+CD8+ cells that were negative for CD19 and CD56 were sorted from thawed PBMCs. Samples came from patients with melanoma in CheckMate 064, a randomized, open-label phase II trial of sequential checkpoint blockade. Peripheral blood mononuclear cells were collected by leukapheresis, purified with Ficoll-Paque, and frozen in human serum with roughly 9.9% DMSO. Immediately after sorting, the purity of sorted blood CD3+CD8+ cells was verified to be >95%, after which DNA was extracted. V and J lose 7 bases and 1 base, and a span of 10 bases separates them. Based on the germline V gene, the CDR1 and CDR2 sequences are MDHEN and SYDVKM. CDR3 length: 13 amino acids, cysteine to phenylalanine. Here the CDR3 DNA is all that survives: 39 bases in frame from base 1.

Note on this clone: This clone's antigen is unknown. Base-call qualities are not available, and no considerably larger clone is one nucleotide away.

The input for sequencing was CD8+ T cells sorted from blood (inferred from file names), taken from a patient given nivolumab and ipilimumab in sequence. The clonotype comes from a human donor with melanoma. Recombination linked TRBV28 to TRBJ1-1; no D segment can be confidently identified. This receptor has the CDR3 CASNPTENTEAFF. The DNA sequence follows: TGTGCCAGCAATCCCACAGAGAACACTGAAGCTTTCTTT.